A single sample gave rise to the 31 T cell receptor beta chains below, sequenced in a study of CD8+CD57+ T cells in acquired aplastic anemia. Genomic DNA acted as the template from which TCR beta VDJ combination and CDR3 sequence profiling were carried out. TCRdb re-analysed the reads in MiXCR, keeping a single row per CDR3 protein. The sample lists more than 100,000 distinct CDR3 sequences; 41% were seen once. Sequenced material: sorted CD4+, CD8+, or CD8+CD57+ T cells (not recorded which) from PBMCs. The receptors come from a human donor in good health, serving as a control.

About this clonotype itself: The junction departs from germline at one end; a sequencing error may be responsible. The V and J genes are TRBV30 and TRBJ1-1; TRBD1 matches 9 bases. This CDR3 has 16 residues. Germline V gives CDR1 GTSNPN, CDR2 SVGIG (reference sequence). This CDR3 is CTWSADYRGQYTEAFF. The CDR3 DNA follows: TGTACCTGGAGTGCCGATTACAGGGGGCAGTACACTGAAGCTTTCTTT.

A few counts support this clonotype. CDR3 sequence: CASRGETGGAYEQYF. Written as DNA, the CDR3 is TGTGCCAGCAGGGGCGAGACAGGGGGGGCCTACGAGCAGTACTTC. The rearrangement joins TRBV2 to TRBJ2-5, with 9 bases fitting TRBD1. Gene TRBJ2-7 matches the end of the DNA better, so the J call may be wrong. Germline CDR1 and CDR2: SNHLY and FYNNEI. This CDR3 has 15 amino acids.

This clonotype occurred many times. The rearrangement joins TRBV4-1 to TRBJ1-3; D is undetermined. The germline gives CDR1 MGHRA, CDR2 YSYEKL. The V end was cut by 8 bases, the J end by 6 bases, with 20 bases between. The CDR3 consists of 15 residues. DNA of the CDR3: TGCGCCAGCGCTCTGACTGCGAATAGGGCAAACACCATATATTTT. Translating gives CASALTANRANTIYF.

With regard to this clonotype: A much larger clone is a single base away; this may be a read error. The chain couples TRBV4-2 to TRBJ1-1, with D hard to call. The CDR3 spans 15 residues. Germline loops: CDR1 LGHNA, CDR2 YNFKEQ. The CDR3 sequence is CASSQDGTPNTGAFF. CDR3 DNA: TGTGCCAGCAGCCAAGATGGCACACCGAACACTGGAGCTTTCTTT.

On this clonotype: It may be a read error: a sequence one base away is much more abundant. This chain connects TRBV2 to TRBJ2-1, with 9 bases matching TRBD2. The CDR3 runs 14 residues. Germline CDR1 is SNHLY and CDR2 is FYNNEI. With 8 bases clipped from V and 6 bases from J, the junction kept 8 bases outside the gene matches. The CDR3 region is CASVVAGGPNEQFF. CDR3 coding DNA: TGTGCCAGCGTTGTGGCGGGAGGGCCCAATGAGCAGTTCTTC.

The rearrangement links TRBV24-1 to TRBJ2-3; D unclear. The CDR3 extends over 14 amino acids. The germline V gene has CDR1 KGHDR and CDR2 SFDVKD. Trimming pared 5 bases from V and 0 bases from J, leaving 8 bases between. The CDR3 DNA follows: TGTGCCACCAGTGTGGGTTTTAGCACAGATACGCAGTATTTT. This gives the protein CATSVGFSTDTQYF.

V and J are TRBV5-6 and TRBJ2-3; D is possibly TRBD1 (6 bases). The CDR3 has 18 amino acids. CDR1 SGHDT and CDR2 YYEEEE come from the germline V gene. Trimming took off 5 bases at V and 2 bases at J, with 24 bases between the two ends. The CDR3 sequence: CASSPPAFTGSVTDTQYF. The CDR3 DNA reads TGTGCCAGCAGTCCGCCAGCATTCACAGGGTCAGTCACAGATACGCAGTATTTT.

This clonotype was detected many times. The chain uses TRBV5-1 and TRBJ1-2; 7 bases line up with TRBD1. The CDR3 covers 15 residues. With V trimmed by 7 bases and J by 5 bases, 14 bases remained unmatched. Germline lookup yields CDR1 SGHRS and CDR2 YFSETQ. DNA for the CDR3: TGCGCCAGCTCCCTCTCCGGCAGGGGGGGTTATGGCTACACCTTC. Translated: CASSLSGRGGYGYTF.

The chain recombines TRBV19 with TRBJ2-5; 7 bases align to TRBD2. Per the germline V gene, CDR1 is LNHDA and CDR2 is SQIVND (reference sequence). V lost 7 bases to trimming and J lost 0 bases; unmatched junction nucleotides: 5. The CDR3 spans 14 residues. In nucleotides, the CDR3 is TGTGCCAGTACCACGGGGGGAAACCAAGAGACCCAGTACTTC. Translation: CASTTGGNQETQYF.

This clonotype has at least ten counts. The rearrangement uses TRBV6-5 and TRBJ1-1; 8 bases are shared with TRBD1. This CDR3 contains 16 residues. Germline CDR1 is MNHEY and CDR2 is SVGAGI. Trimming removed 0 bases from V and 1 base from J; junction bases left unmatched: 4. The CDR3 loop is CASSYSIGTGNTEAFF. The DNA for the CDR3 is TGTGCCAGCAGTTACTCGATTGGGACAGGGAACACTGAAGCTTTCTTT.

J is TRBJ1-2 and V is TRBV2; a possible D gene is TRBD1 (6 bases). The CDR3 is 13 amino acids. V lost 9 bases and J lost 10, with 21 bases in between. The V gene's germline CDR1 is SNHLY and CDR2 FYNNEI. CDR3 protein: CASRLQGNGVYTF. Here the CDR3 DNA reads TGTGCCAGTAGATTACAGGGAAATGGGGTCTACACCTTC.

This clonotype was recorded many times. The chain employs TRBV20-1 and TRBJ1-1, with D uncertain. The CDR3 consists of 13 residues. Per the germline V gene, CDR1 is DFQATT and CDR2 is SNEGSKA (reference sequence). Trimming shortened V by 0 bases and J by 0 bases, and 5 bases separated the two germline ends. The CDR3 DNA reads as TGCAGTGCTAGAGATGGGATGAACACTGAAGCTTTCTTT. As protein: CSARDGMNTEAFF.

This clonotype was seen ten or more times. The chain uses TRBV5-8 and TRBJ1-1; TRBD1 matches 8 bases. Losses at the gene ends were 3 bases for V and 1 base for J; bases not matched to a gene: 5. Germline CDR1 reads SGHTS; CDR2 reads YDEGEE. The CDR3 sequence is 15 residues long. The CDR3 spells CASSSNRGANTEAFF. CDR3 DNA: TGTGCCAGCAGCTCCAACAGGGGGGCGAACACTGAAGCTTTCTTT.

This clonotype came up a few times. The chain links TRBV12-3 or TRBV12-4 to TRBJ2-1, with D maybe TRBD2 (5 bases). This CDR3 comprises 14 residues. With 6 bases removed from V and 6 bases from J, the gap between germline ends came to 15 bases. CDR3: CASSGGPEFNEQFF. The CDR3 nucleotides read TGTGCCAGCAGCGGAGGCCCTGAATTCAATGAGCAGTTCTTC.

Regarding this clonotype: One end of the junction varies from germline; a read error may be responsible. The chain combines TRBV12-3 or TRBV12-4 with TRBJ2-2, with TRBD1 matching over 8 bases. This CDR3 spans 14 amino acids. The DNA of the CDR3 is TGTGCCAGCAGTTTTCAGGGGGCAAACGGGGAGCTGCTTTTT. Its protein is CASSFQGANGELLF.

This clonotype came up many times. The DNA of the CDR3 is TGTGCCAGCACGAGGGGGGATGGAGCTTTCTTT. Translated: CASTRGDGAFF. V and J are TRBV6-1 and TRBJ1-1, with a possible D match to TRBD1 (6 bases). Germline V lookup: CDR1 MNHNS, CDR2 SASEGT. The V and J ends lost 7 bases and 10 bases respectively, with 13 bases between them. CDR3 length equals 11 residues.

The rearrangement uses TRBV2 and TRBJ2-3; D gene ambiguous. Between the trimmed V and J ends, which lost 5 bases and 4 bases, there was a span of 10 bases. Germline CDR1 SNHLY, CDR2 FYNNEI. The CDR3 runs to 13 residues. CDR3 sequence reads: CASSRPGPDTQYF. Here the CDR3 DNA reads TGTGCCAGCAGTAGACCAGGCCCAGATACGCAGTATTTT.

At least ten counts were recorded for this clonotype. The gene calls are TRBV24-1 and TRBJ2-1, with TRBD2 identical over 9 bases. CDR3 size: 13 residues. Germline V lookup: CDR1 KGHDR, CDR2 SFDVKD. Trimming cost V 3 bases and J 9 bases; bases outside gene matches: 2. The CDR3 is CATSDGAGGEQFF. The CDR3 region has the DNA TGTGCCACCAGTGATGGAGCGGGAGGTGAGCAGTTCTTC.

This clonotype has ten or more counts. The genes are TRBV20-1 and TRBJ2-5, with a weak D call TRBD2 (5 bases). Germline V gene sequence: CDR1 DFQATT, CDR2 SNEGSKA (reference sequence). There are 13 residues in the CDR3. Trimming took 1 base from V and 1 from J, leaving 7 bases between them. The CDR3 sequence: CSARASGQETQYF. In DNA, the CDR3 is TGCAGTGCTAGAGCCAGCGGCCAAGAGACCCAGTACTTC.

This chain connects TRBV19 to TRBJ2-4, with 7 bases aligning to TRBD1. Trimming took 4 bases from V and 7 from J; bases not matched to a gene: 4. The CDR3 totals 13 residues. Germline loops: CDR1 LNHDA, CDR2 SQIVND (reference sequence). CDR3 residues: CASSTLDRNIQYF. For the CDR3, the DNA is TGTGCCAGTAGTACCCTGGACAGGAACATTCAGTACTTC.

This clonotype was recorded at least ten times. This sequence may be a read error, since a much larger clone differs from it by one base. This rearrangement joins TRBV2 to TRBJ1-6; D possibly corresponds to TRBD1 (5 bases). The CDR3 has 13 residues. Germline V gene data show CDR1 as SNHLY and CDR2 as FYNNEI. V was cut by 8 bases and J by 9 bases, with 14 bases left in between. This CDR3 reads CASQFQGPSPLHF. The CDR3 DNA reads TGTGCCAGCCAGTTCCAGGGTCCTTCACCCCTCCACTTT.

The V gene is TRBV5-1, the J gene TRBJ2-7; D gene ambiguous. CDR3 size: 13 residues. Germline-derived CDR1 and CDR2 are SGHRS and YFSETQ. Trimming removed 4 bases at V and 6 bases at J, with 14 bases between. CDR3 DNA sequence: TGCGCCAGCAGCCAAGTAAGCAGAGGCGAGCAGTACTTC. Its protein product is CASSQVSRGEQYF.

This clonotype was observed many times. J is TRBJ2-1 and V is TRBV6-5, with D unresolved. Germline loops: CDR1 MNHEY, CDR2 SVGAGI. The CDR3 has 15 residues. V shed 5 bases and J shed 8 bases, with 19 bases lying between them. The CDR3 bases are TGTGCCAGCAGTGATAGGGCTAGGTCTAGTCATGAGCAGTTCTTC. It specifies CASSDRARSSHEQFF.

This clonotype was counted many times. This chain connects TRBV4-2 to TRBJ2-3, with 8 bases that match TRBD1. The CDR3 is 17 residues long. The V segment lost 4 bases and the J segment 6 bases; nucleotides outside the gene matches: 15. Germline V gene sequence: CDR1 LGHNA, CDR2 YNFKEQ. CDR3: CASSLRASRDRRDTQYF. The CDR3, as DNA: TGTGCCAGCAGCCTCAGGGCGTCCCGGGACAGGAGGGATACGCAGTATTTT.

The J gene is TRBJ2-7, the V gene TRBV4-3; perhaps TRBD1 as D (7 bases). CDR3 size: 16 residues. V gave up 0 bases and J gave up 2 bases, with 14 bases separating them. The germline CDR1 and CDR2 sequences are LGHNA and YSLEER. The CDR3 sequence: CASSQEGGQPAYEQYF. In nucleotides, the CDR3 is TGCGCCAGCAGCCAAGAGGGGGGACAGCCGGCCTACGAGCAGTACTTC.

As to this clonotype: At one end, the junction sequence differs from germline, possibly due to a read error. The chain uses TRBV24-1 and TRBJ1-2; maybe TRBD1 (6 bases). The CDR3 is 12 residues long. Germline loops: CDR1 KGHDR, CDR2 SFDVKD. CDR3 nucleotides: TGTGCCACCCAGGACAGCCTGTATGGCTGCACCTTC. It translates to CATQDSLYGCTF.

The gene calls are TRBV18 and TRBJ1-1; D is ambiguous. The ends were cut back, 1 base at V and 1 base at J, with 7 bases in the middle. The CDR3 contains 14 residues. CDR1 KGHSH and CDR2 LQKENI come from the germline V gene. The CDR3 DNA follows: TGTGCCAGCTCACCACAGGAGTCGAACACTGAAGCTTTCTTT. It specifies CASSPQESNTEAFF.

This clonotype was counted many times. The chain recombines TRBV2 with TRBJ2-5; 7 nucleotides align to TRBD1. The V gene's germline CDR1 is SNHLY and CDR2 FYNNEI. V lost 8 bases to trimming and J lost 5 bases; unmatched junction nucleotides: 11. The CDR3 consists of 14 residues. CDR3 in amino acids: CASSDREFYETQYF. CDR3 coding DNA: TGTGCCAGCTCAGACAGGGAGTTTTACGAGACCCAGTACTTC. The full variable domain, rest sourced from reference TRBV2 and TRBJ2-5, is EPEVTQTPSHQVTQMGQEVILRCVPISNHLYFYWYRQILGQKVEFLVSFYNNEISEKSEIFDDQFSVERPDGSNFTLKIRSTKLEDSAMYFCASSDREFYETQYFGPGTRLLVL.

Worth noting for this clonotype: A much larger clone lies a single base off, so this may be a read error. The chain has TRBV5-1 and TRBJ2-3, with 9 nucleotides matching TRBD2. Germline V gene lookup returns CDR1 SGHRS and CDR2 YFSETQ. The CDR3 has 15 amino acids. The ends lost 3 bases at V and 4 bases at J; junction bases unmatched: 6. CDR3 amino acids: CASSSGGRAPDTQYF. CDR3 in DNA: TGCGCCAGCAGCTCGGGCGGGAGGGCCCCAGATACGCAGTATTTT.

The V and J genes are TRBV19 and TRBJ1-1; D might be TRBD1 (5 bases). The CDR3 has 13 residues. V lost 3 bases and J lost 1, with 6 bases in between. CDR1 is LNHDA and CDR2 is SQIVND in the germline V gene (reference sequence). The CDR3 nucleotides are TGTGCCAGTAGTATGACAGAGAACACTGAAGCTTTCTTT. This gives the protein CASSMTENTEAFF.

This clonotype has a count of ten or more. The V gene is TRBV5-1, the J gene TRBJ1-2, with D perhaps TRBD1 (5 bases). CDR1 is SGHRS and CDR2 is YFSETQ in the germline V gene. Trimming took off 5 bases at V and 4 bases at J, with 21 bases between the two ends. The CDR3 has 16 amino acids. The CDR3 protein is CASRVGGEPAVYGYTF. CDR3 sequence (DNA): TGCGCCAGCAGAGTGGGAGGGGAACCCGCGGTCTATGGCTACACCTTC.